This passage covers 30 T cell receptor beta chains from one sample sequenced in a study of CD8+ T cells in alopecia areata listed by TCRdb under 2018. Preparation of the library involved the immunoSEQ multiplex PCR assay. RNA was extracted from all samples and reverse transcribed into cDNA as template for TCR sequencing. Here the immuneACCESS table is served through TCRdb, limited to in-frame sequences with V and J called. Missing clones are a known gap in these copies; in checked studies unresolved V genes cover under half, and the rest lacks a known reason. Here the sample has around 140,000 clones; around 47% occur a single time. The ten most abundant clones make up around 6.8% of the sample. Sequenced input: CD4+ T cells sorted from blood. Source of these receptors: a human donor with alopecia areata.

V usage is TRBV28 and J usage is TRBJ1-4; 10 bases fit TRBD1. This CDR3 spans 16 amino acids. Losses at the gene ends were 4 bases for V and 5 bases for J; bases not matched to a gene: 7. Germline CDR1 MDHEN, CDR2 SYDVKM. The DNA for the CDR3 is TGTGCCAGCAGTTCGGTGCCGGGACAGGGGAATGAAAAACTGTTTTTT. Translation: CASSSVPGQGNEKLFF. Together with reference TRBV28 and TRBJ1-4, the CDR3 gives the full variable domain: DVKVTQSSRYLVKRTGEKVFLECVQDMDHENMFWYRQDPGLGLRLIYFSYDVKMKEKGDIPEGYSVSREKKERFSLILESASTNQTSMYLCASSSVPGQGNEKLFFGSGTQLSVL.

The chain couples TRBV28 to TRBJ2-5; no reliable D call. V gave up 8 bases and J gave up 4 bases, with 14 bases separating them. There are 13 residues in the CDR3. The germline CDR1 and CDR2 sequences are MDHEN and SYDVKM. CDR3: CASGRTAVETQYF. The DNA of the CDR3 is TGTGCCAGCGGAAGGACGGCGGTAGAGACCCAGTACTTC.

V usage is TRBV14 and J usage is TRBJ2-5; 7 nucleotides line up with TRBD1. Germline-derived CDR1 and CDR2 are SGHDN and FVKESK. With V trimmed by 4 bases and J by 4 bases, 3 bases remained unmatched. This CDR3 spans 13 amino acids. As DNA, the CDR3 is TGTGCCAGCAGCCTCTACAGGGGAGAGACCCAGTACTTC. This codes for CASSLYRGETQYF.

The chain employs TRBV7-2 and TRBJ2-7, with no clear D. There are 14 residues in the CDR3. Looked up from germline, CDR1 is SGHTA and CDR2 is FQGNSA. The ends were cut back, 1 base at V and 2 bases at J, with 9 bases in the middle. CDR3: CASSLGGGPYEQYF. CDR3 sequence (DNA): TGTGCCAGCAGCTTAGGGGGTGGCCCCTACGAGCAGTACTTC.

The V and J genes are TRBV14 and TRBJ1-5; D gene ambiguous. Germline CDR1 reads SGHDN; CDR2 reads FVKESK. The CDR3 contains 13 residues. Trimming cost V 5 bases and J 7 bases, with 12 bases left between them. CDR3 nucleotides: TGTGCCAGCAGCTTAGGGCTGGAGCAGCCCCAGCATTTT. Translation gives CASSLGLEQPQHF.

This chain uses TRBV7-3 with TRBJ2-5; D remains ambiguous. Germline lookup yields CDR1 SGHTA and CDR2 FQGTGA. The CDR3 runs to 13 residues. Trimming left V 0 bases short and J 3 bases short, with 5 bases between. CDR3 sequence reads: CASSLTRKETQYF. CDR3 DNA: TGTGCCAGCAGCTTAACTAGGAAAGAGACCCAGTACTTC.

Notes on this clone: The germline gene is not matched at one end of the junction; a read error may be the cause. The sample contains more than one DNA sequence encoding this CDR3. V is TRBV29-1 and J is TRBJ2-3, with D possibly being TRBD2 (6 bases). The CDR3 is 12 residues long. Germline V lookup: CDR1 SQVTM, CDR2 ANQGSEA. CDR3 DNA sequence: TGCAGCGTTGAAGAGTCGGGAGATACGCAGTATTTC. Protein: CSVEESGDTQYF.

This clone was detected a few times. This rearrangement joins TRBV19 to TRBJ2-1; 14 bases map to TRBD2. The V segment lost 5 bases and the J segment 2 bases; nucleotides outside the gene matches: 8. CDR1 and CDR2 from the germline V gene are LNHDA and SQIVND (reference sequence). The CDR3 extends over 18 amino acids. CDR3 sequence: CASSQPGLAGVTYNEQFF. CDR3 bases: TGTGCCAGTAGTCAGCCGGGACTAGCGGGAGTCACCTACAATGAGCAGTTCTTC.

CDR3 residues: CASSRDYGYNEQFF. Written as DNA, the CDR3 is TGCGCCAGCAGTAGGGACTACGGATACAATGAGCAGTTCTTC. The rearrangement uses TRBV5-1 and TRBJ2-1; 7 bases line up with TRBD2. The CDR3 is 14 amino acids. The ends lost 5 bases at V and 4 bases at J; junction bases unmatched: 6. Germline lookup yields CDR1 SGHRS and CDR2 YFSETQ.

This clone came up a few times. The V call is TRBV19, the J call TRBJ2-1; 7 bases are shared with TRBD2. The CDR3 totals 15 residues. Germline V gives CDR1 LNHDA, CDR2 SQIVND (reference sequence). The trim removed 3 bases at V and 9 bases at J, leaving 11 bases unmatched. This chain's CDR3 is CASSMASGLFGEQFF. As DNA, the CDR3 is TGTGCCAGTAGTATGGCTAGCGGACTATTCGGTGAGCAGTTCTTC.

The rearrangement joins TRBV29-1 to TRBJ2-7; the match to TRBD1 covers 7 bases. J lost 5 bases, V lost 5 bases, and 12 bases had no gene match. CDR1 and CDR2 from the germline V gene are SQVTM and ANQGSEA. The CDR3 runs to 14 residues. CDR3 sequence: CSVTHDRARHEQYF. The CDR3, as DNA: TGCAGCGTTACCCACGACAGGGCACGACACGAGCAGTACTTC.

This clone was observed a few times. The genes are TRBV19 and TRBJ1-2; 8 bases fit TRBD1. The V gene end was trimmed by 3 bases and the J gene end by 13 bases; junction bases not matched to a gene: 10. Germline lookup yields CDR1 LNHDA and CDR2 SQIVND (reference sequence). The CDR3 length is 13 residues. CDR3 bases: TGTGCCAGTAGTATTGACGGACAGGGCGAGAGCACCTTC. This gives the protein CASSIDGQGESTF.

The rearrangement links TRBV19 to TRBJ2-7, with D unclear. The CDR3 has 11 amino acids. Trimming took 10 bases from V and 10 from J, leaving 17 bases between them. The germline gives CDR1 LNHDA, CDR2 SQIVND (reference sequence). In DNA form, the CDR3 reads TGTGCCACTAAGGTTTCATCGGAACAGTACTTC. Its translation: CATKVSSEQYF.

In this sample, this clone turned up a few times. The CDR3 DNA is TGCAGCGTTGAGGACAGGGGTGTGGGCGAGCAGTACTTC. Its translation: CSVEDRGVGEQYF. The J gene is TRBJ2-7, the V gene TRBV29-1, with 9 positions matching TRBD1. The J segment lost 6 bases and the V segment lost 3 bases, leaving 6 bases of the junction unmatched. The CDR3 is made up of 13 amino acids. Germline V lookup: CDR1 SQVTM, CDR2 ANQGSEA.

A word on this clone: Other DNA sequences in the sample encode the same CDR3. This CDR3 reads CSVSGRATDTQYF. CDR3 bases: TGCAGCGTGAGCGGGAGGGCCACAGATACGCAGTATTTT. The rearrangement joins TRBV29-1 to TRBJ2-3; 10 positions agree with TRBD2. Germline assignment: CDR1 SQVTM and CDR2 ANQGSEA. This CDR3 region has 13 residues. With 6 bases clipped from V and 2 bases from J, the junction kept 2 bases outside the gene matches.

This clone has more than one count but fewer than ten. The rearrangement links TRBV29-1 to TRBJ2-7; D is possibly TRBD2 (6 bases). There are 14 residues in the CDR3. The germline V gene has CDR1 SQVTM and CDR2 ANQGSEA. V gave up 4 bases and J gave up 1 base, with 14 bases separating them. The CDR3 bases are TGCAGCGTTGTCACCCGGGAGTCTTCCTACGAGCAGTACTTC. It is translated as CSVVTRESSYEQYF.

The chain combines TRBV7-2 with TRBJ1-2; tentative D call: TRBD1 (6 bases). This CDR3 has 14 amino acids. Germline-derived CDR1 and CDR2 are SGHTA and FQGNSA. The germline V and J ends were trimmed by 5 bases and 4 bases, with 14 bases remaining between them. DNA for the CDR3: TGTGCCAGCAGCCCTCAGGGAGGGGGCTATGGCTACACCTTC. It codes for CASSPQGGGYGYTF.

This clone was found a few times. CDR3 loop: CATDFDATGDTQYF. The CDR3 bases are TGTGCCACGGACTTTGACGCGACTGGGGATACGCAGTATTTT. The chain has TRBV10-3 and TRBJ2-3, with a possible D match to TRBD2 (5 bases). CDR1 and CDR2 (germline): ENHRY, SYGVKD. The CDR3 is made up of 14 amino acids. Trimming took off 10 bases at V and 6 bases at J, with 20 bases between the two ends.

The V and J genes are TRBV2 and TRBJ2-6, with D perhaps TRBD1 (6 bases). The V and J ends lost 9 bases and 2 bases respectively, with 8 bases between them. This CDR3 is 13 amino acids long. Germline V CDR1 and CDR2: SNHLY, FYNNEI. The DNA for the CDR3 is TGTGCCAGGACAGGACCTGGGGCCAACGTCCTGACTTTC. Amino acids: CARTGPGANVLTF. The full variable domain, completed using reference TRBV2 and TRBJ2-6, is EPEVTQTPSHQVTQMGQEVILRCVPISNHLYFYWYRQILGQKVEFLVSFYNNEISEKSEIFDDQFSVERPDGSNFTLKIRSTKLEDSAMYFCARTGPGANVLTFGAGSRLTVL.

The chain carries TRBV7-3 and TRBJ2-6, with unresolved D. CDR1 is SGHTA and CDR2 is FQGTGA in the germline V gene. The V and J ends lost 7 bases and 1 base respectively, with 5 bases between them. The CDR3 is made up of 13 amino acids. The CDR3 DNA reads TGTGCCAGCACGGTGTCTGGGGCCAACGTCCTGACTTTC. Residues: CASTVSGANVLTF.

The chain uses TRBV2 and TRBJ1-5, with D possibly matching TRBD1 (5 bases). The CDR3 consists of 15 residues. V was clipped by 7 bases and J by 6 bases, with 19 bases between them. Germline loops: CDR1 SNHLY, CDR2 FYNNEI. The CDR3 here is CASTPLGGTGQPQHF. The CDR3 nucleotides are TGTGCCAGCACTCCCCTGGGAGGGACGGGTCAGCCCCAGCATTTT.

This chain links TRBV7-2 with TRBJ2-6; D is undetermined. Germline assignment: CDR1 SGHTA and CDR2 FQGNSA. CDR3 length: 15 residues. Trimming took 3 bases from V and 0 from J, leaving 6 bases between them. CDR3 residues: CASSFRTSGANVLTF. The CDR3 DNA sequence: TGTGCCAGCAGCTTCCGGACCTCTGGGGCCAACGTCCTGACTTTC. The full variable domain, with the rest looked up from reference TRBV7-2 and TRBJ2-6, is GAGVSQSPSNKVTEKGKDVELRCDPISGHTALYWYRQSLGQGLEFLIYFQGNSAPDKSGLPSDRFSAERTGGSVSTLTIQRTQQEDSAVYLCASSFRTSGANVLTFGAGSRLTVL.

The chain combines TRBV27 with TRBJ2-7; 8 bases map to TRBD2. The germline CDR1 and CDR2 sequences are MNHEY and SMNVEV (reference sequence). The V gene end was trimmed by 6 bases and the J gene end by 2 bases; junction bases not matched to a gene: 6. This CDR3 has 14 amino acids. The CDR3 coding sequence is TGTGCCAGCAGGAAAAGCGGGAGAGCCTACGAGCAGTACTTC. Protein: CASRKSGRAYEQYF.

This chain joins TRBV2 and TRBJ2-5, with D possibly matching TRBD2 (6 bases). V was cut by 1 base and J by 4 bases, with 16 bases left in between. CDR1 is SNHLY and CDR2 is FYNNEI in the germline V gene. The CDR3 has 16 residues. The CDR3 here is CASSEVRGGSGETQYF. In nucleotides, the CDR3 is TGTGCCAGCAGTGAAGTGCGTGGAGGGAGTGGAGAGACCCAGTACTTC.

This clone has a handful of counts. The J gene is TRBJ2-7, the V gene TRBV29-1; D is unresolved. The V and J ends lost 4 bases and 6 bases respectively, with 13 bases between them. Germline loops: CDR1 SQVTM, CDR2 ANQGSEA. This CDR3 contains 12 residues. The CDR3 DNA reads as TGCAGCGTTGGGCAGGCCCCGGGCGAGCAGTACTTC. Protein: CSVGQAPGEQYF.

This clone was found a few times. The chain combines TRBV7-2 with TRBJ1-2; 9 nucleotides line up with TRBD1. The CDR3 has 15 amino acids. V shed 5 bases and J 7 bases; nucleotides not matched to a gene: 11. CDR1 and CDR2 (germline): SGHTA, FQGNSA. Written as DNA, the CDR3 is TGTGCCAGCAGCCCGGGGGACAGGGTGGACCTTGGCTACACCTTC. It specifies CASSPGDRVDLGYTF.

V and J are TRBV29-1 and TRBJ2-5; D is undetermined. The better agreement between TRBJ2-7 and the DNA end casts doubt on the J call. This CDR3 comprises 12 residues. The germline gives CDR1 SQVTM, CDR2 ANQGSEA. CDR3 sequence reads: CSVEGGGYEQYF. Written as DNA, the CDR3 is TGCAGCGTTGAGGGCGGTGGCTACGAGCAGTACTTC.

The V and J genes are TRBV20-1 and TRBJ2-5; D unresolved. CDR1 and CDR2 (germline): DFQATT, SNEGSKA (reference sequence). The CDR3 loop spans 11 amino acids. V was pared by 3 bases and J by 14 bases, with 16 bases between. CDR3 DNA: TGCAGTGCTAGTCTAGGTAGTGAAGCATACTTC. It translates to CSASLGSEAYF.

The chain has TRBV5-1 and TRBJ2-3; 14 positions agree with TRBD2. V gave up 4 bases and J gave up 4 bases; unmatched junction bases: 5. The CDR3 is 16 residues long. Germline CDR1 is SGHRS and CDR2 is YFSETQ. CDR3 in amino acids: CASSPGTSGSPDTQYF. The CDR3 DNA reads TGCGCCAGCAGCCCCGGGACTAGCGGGAGCCCAGATACGCAGTATTTT.

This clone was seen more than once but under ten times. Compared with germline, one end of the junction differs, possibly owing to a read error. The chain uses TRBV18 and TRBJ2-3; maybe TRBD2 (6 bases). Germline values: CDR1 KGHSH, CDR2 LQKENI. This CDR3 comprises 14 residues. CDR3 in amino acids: CASSPTGSTDTQYF. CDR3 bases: TGTGCCAGCTCACCAACCGGGAGCACCGATACGCAGTATTTT.